These 7 T cell receptor beta chains were sequenced from one sample in a study of regulatory T cells in long-lasting Graves disease. Arm-PCR with iRepertoire HTBI primers amplified the CDR3 regions for these TCR beta libraries. TCRdb analysed the multiplex PCR reads with MiXCR anew, one entry per CDR3 protein. Of a few hundred thousand distinct CDR3 sequences in the sample, about 12% were seen once. The time point: newly diagnosed GD, antithyroid drugs for less than 3 months. There was RNA extracted from PBMCs, and the TCR library was made from it. The sample was also reused in another study, on T cells in Graves' hyperthyroidism and ophthalmopathy.

The source material was peripheral blood mononuclear cells (PBMCs), sampled at new diagnosis, from a patient treated with antithyroid drugs. The receptors stem from a young woman with Graves disease.

This clonotype was recorded many times. This chain links TRBV2 with TRBJ1-2, with unresolved D. Germline lookup yields CDR1 SNHLY and CDR2 FYNNEI. Trimming took off 6 bases at V and 1 base at J, with 9 bases between the two ends. This CDR3 is 13 amino acids long. CDR3 loop: CASRAGVNYGYTF. The CDR3 DNA reads TGTGCCAGCAGAGCCGGGGTTAACTATGGCTACACCTTC.

This clonotype has at least ten counts. The CDR3 spells CASSTRGGTQYF. In nucleotides, the CDR3 is TGTGCCAGCAGCACCAGGGGAGGGACCCAGTACTTC. V is TRBV9 and J is TRBJ2-5; either TRBD1 or TRBD2 may supply D (6 bases each). The V and J ends lost 4 bases and 7 bases respectively, with 11 bases between them. Germline assignment: CDR1 SGDLS and CDR2 YYNGEE. The length of the CDR3 is 12 residues. The full variable domain, its missing parts supplied by reference TRBV9 and TRBJ2-5, is DSGVTQTPKHLITATGQRVTLRCSPRSGDLSVYWYQQSLDQGLQFLIQYYNGEERAKGNILERFSAQQFPDLHSELNLSSLELGDSALYFCASSTRGGTQYFGPGTRLLVL.

This clonotype showed up many times. The rearrangement uses TRBV28 and TRBJ2-1, with TRBD2 matching over 8 bases. The CDR3 sequence is 15 residues long. The trim removed 7 bases at V and 3 bases at J, leaving 8 bases unmatched. Germline-derived CDR1 and CDR2 are MDHEN and SYDVKM. Here the CDR3 DNA reads TGTGCCAGCACCCTACCCGGGGGGGACTACAATGAGCAGTTCTTC. Protein sequence: CASTLPGGDYNEQFF.

The genes are TRBV10-3 and TRBJ1-2; perhaps TRBD1 as D (6 bases). Per germline, CDR1 ENHRY and CDR2 SYGVKD. Trimming shortened V by 6 bases and J by 6 bases, and 17 bases separated the two germline ends. The CDR3 length is 14 residues. The CDR3 region is CAIRDLGGADGYTF. As DNA, the CDR3 is TGTGCCATCAGGGACCTCGGGGGGGCAGATGGCTACACCTTC.

This clonotype was detected many times. The chain employs TRBV29-1 and TRBJ2-3; D remains ambiguous. CDR3 length equals 14 residues. Germline V gene lookup returns CDR1 SQVTM and CDR2 ANQGSEA. Between the trimmed V and J ends, which lost 6 bases and 3 bases, there was a span of 16 bases. The CDR3 bases are TGCAGCGTCGTTCTGGGTTTAAGGACAGATACGCAGTATTTT. Amino acid sequence: CSVVLGLRTDTQYF.

This clonotype has at least ten counts. The chain is built from TRBV15 and TRBJ1-3, with no clear D. V lost 4 bases, J lost 7 bases, and 20 bases lay in between. This CDR3 has 16 residues. CDR1 and CDR2 from the germline V gene are LNHNV and YYDKDF (reference sequence). CDR3 sequence: CATSKRWTANWNTIYF. CDR3 nucleotide sequence: TGTGCCACCAGCAAGCGGTGGACGGCCAATTGGAACACCATATATTTT.

This clonotype was seen many times. This chain connects TRBV20-1 to TRBJ1-1, with D perhaps matching TRBD1 (5 bases). V lost 1 base and J 1 base, leaving 10 bases between the germline ends. This CDR3 has 14 amino acids. CDR1 and CDR2 from the germline V gene are DFQATT and SNEGSKA (reference sequence). Here the CDR3 DNA reads TGCAGTGCTAGAGGTCCCAGGGCGAACACTGAAGCTTTCTTT. Protein product: CSARGPRANTEAFF.